The clone carrying this T cell receptor beta chain was seen at least ten times. The antigen is unknown. The sample belongs to a study of T cells after yellow fever vaccination. Whole-study context: Researchers used SMART-Seq v4 Ultra Low Input to prepare fractions that had low cell numbers. General observations from the study: Weaker, the secondary response had a peak occurring faster, on day 5 versus 15. Detected again after the booster were most primary-vaccination clones, at 95% to 98% CD4 and roughly 88% CD8.

As TCR cDNA was made by 5'RACE template switching, a universal primer site and UMIs were added. Via MiXCR, TCRdb re-called the 5' RACE reads, giving one row per CDR3 protein. In the table there are 250,000 or so distinct CDR3 sequences, around 3.5% of which are singletons. The receptor's source is a young man who received the YFV17D yellow fever vaccine. This specimen consisted of PBMCs, obtained 15 days after the yellow fever booster vaccination.

CDR3 in amino acids: CASSFGGGSYNEQFF. The CDR3 bases are TGCGCCAGCAGCTTCGGGGGTGGCTCCTACAATGAGCAGTTCTTC. This chain connects TRBV5-1 to TRBJ2-1, with D perhaps TRBD2 (6 bases). CDR1 SGHRS and CDR2 YFSETQ come from the germline V gene. This CDR3 is 15 amino acids long. The germline V and J ends were trimmed by 2 bases and 0 bases, with 9 bases remaining between them.